Each of the 19 T cell receptor beta chains below was sequenced from the same sample in a study of T cell repertoires in cytomegalovirus infection. In TCRdb, the reads were re-called with MiXCR into one record per CDR3 protein. The sample lists about 890,000 distinct CDR3 sequences, roughly 30% occurring once. Their recognized antigens are unknown. The input for sequencing was cultured CD8+ T cells from PBMCs, taken from culture after CMV antigen stimulation. All receptors come from a human donor in good health (CMV status not recorded). Some clones in this sample may be carry-over from other donors' samples.

This clonotype occurred a few times. The chain has TRBV6-2 or TRBV6-3 and TRBJ1-5; 9 bases fit TRBD1. Per the germline V gene, CDR1 is MNHEY and CDR2 is SVGEGT. The CDR3 sequence is 16 residues long. V was clipped by 4 bases and J by 4 bases; unmatched bases: 8. CDR3 nucleotides: TGTGCCAGCAGTTTTCTCAAACAGGGGGCGAATCAGCCCCAGCATTTT. It translates to CASSFLKQGANQPQHF.

The V gene is TRBV10-1, the J gene TRBJ1-5; tentative D call: TRBD1 (6 bases). There are 15 residues in the CDR3. The germline CDR1 and CDR2 sequences are WNHNN and SYGVQD (reference sequence). Trimming removed 0 bases at V and 6 bases at J, with 12 bases between. The CDR3 nucleotides are TGCGCCAGCAGTGAGTCGAGAACAGGGCGTCAGCCCCAGCATTTT. Protein: CASSESRTGRQPQHF.

The chain combines TRBV19 with TRBJ2-7; possibly TRBD1 for D (7 bases). The V gene lost 5 bases and the J gene lost 2 bases, with 13 bases spanning the gap. Germline loops: CDR1 LNHDA, CDR2 SQIVND (reference sequence). This CDR3 comprises 14 residues. The CDR3 is CASSAGQHTYEQYF. CDR3 bases: TGTGCCAGTAGTGCGGGACAGCATACCTACGAGCAGTACTTC.

This clonotype was seen a few times. The chain couples TRBV7-6 to TRBJ2-2, with 7 bases matching TRBD1. The V gene end was trimmed by 7 bases and the J gene end by 0 bases; junction bases not matched to a gene: 14. This CDR3 region has 18 residues. The germline V gene encodes CDR1 SGHVS and CDR2 FNYEAQ. The CDR3 DNA follows: TGTGCCAGCACCAATTGGGACAGTGAAAACGCGAACACCGGGGAGCTGTTTTTT. This codes for CASTNWDSENANTGELFF.

V and J are TRBV2 and TRBJ1-5, with a possible D match to TRBD1 (6 bases). The CDR3 consists of 18 residues. Germline loops: CDR1 SNHLY, CDR2 FYNNEI. V was trimmed by 7 bases and J by 0 bases, leaving 22 bases between them. The CDR3 reads CASTPAEAGEYSNQPQHF. The DNA of the CDR3 is TGTGCCAGCACTCCCGCTGAGGCAGGGGAGTATAGCAATCAGCCCCAGCATTTT.

The rearrangement links TRBV7-4 to TRBJ2-2; D might be TRBD1 or TRBD2, each matching 5 bases. Between the trimmed V and J ends, which lost 6 bases and 0 bases, there was a span of 17 bases. The germline CDR1 and CDR2 sequences are SGHVT and SQSDAQ. This CDR3 is 17 amino acids long. The chain's CDR3 is CASRGWDGPANTGELFF. CDR3 bases: TGTGCCAGCAGGGGTTGGGACGGCCCCGCGAACACCGGGGAGCTGTTTTTT.

This chain connects TRBV19 to TRBJ2-5; D is possibly TRBD1 (5 bases). Trimming pared 5 bases from V and 5 bases from J, leaving 12 bases between. The CDR3 covers 13 residues. Germline CDR1 and CDR2: LNHDA and SQIVND (reference sequence). The CDR3 reads CASSGRGWETQYF. CDR3 DNA sequence: TGTGCCAGTAGTGGAAGGGGCTGGGAGACCCAGTACTTC.

The chain is built from TRBV7-9 and TRBJ1-1, with D uncertain. CDR3 length equals 11 residues. V was trimmed by 4 bases and J by 6 bases, leaving 6 bases between them. Germline V lookup: CDR1 SEHNR, CDR2 FQNEAQ (reference sequence). The CDR3 DNA follows: TGTGCCAGCAGCTATAAACCTGAAGCTTTCTTT. It codes for CASSYKPEAFF.

This clonotype was picked up many times. The J gene is TRBJ1-1, the V gene TRBV7-2; D is unclear. The CDR3 extends over 12 amino acids. Germline lookup yields CDR1 SGHTA and CDR2 FQGNSA. The V and J ends lost 10 bases and 0 bases respectively, with 9 bases between them. The CDR3 loop is CAIPLVNTEAFF. For the CDR3, the DNA is TGTGCCATCCCATTGGTGAACACTGAAGCTTTCTTT.

In its sample, this clonotype was seen many times. This rearrangement joins TRBV9 to TRBJ2-1; no reliable D call. V was clipped by 2 bases and J by 0 bases, with 12 bases between them. CDR1 and CDR2 (germline): SGDLS, YYNGEE. CDR3 length: 16 residues. DNA of the CDR3: TGTGCCAGCAGCGTCCATGCTAGGAGCTCCTACAATGAGCAGTTCTTC. As protein: CASSVHARSSYNEQFF.

This clonotype was detected a few times. The J gene is TRBJ1-2, the V gene TRBV27, with unresolved D. Germline values: CDR1 MNHEY, CDR2 SMNVEV (reference sequence). This CDR3 spans 15 amino acids. Trimming pared 0 bases from V and 2 bases from J, leaving 10 bases between. CDR3 sequence reads: CASSLSVGGNYGYTF. The DNA of the CDR3 is TGTGCCAGCAGTTTATCGGTTGGAGGAAACTATGGCTACACCTTC.

This CDR3 reads CASSVEGGKGYTF. The CDR3 DNA reads as TGTGCCAGCAGCGTAGAAGGTGGGAAGGGCTACACCTTC. The genes are TRBV9 and TRBJ1-2; D is uncertain. This CDR3 is 13 amino acids long. The V gene lost 0 bases and the J gene lost 8 bases, with 11 bases spanning the gap. Per the germline V gene, CDR1 is SGDLS and CDR2 is YYNGEE.

The rearrangement links TRBV4-2 to TRBJ2-5; D not certain. Deletions cut 3 bases from V and 1 base from J, with 12 bases between. The germline gives CDR1 LGHNA, CDR2 YNFKEQ. The CDR3 runs 15 residues. CDR3 nucleotides: TGTGCCAGCAGCCAGTTTAGCAGCCCCCAAGAGACCCAGTACTTC. It translates to CASSQFSSPQETQYF.

The V call is TRBV19, the J call TRBJ1-6, with 7 bases lining up with TRBD1. The CDR3 extends over 14 amino acids. J lost 5 bases, V lost 6 bases, and 4 bases had no gene match. Germline lookup yields CDR1 LNHDA and CDR2 SQIVND (reference sequence). The CDR3 loop is CASRDRFNNSPLHF. The CDR3 bases are TGTGCCAGTAGGGACAGGTTCAATAATTCACCCCTCCACTTT.

This clonotype was counted ten times or more. The chain recombines TRBV7-6 with TRBJ2-2; 9 bases agree with TRBD1. From germline, CDR1 is SGHVS and CDR2 FNYEAQ. V dropped 5 bases and J dropped 5; count of bases not matched to a gene: 12. The CDR3 has 17 amino acids. The CDR3 coding sequence is TGTGCCAGCAGCGTCGACAGTTGGACAGGGGTAACCGGGGAGCTGTTTTTT. As protein: CASSVDSWTGVTGELFF.

The gene calls are TRBV27 and TRBJ2-2; no firm D call. Trimming pared 3 bases from V and 4 bases from J, leaving 6 bases between. Germline values: CDR1 MNHEY, CDR2 SMNVEV (reference sequence). The CDR3 length is 13 residues. The CDR3 sequence: CASSFGVTGELFF. CDR3 coding DNA: TGTGCCAGCAGTTTTGGAGTCACCGGGGAGCTGTTTTTT.

The sample holds many counts of this clonotype. V and J are TRBV12-3 or TRBV12-4 and TRBJ1-1; D is ambiguous. The V end was cut by 2 bases, the J end by 7 bases, with 8 bases between. The CDR3 spans 12 residues. This chain's CDR3 is CASSLSGNEAFF. The CDR3 bases are TGTGCCAGCAGTTTATCTGGGAATGAAGCTTTCTTT.

This clonotype was seen only a few times. The V gene is TRBV6-1, the J gene TRBJ2-3, with unresolved D. The CDR3 has 12 amino acids. CDR1 is MNHNS and CDR2 is SASEGT in the germline V gene. V was clipped by 2 bases and J by 3 bases, with 3 bases between them. The CDR3 coding sequence is TGTGCCAGCAGTGAAAAGACAGATACGCAGTATTTT. Translation gives CASSEKTDTQYF.

This clonotype came up many times. J is TRBJ2-1 and V is TRBV7-8; D uncertain. This CDR3 contains 16 residues. Germline assignment: CDR1 SGHVS and CDR2 FQNEAQ. V was clipped by 3 bases and J by 4 bases, with 16 bases between them. CDR3 protein: CASSLVSLGIYNEQFF. The CDR3 coding sequence is TGTGCCAGCAGCTTGGTGAGCTTAGGGATTTACAATGAGCAGTTCTTC.